These 18 T cell receptor beta chains were all obtained from the same sample, sequenced in a study of monozygotic twins with inflammatory bowel disease. Each CDR3 protein gets one entry in TCRdb, which reprocessed the 5' RACE reads and gives no DNA. The sample table sets out about 450,000 distinct CDR3 sequences. Sequenced material: blood. These TCRs come from a human donor with ulcerative colitis or Crohn's disease, or a healthy co-twin of an affected twin (not recorded which).

The genes are TRBV7-8 and TRBJ2-1; TCRdb's D call, TRBD1, is unchecked because there is no DNA. The CDR3 length is 18 residues. Germline CDR1 and CDR2: SGHVS and FQNEAQ. The CDR3 reads CASSLASAGFFRGDEQFF.

V is TRBV18 and J is TRBJ2-7. The germline V gene encodes CDR1 KGHSH and CDR2 LQKENI. CDR3 length: 15 amino acids. CDR3 protein: CASSPISTEDYEQYF.

J is TRBJ2-2 and V is TRBV7-9; with no DNA, the TCRdb D assignment of TRBD2 cannot be verified. The germline CDR1 and CDR2 sequences are SEHNR and FQNEAQ (reference sequence). The CDR3 is 14 residues long. The chain's CDR3 is CASSKSGNTGELFF.

The V call is TRBV11-2, the J call TRBJ2-7. The CDR3 extends over 18 amino acids. In germline, CDR1 is SGHAT, CDR2 FQNNGV. The CDR3 loop is CASSSMPGTSRSSYEQYF.

This chain links TRBV5-1 with TRBJ2-7; as DNA is missing, the TRBD2 call by TCRdb cannot be tested. The CDR3 loop spans 13 amino acids. Germline assignment: CDR1 SGHRS and CDR2 YFSETQ. This chain's CDR3 is CASRGDPAVEQYF.

This chain uses TRBV20-1 with TRBJ2-7; as DNA is missing, the TRBD1 call by TCRdb cannot be tested. Germline V gene lookup returns CDR1 DFQATT and CDR2 SNEGSKA (reference sequence). The length of the CDR3 is 15 residues. This CDR3 is CSARIPRGPVEEQYF.

The V and J genes are TRBV7-2 and TRBJ1-3. This CDR3 is 16 amino acids long. CDR1 is SGHTA and CDR2 is FQGNSA in the germline V gene. The CDR3: CASTSQQPAPGNTIYF.

The chain has TRBV7-2 and TRBJ2-1. The germline gives CDR1 SGHTA, CDR2 FQGNSA. This CDR3 spans 15 amino acids. Here the CDR3 reads CASSGKTRTYNEQFF.

The chain employs TRBV20-1 and TRBJ2-7; TCRdb proposes TRBD1, but this gene call is untestable without DNA. Germline lookup yields CDR1 DFQATT and CDR2 SNEGSKA (reference sequence). This CDR3 has 16 amino acids. CDR3 protein: CSASAPGRSALYEQYF.

The rearrangement uses TRBV29-1 and TRBJ2-3; the D gene TCRdb calls, TRBD1, cannot be checked with no DNA. The CDR3 length is 15 residues. Germline V gives CDR1 SQVTM, CDR2 ANQGSEA. CDR3 sequence reads: CSVEVRGSYTDTQYF.

The chain recombines TRBV5-6 with TRBJ1-2; the D call from TCRdb, TRBD1, cannot be confirmed without DNA. The CDR3 runs 13 residues. Per the germline V gene, CDR1 is SGHDT and CDR2 is YYEEEE. Here the CDR3 reads CASSPGDPYGYTF.

The V and J genes are TRBV20-1 and TRBJ2-1; with no DNA, the TCRdb D assignment of TRBD2 cannot be verified. CDR3 length: 16 residues. Germline values: CDR1 DFQATT, CDR2 SNEGSKA (reference sequence). CDR3 loop: CSARVSGSSGYNEQFF.

The chain is built from TRBV6-1 and TRBJ2-2; with no DNA, the TCRdb D assignment of TRBD1 cannot be verified. The V gene's germline CDR1 is MNHNS and CDR2 SASEGT. The CDR3 sequence is 15 residues long. The CDR3: CASRLGQTGAGELFF.

This rearrangement joins TRBV7-2 to TRBJ2-3; without DNA, the TCRdb call of TRBD1 cannot be checked. CDR3 length: 18 amino acids. Germline V CDR1 and CDR2: SGHTA, FQGNSA. The CDR3 region is CASSLRSAGGYESDTQYF.

V and J are TRBV29-1 and TRBJ2-1. CDR1 and CDR2 from the germline V gene are SQVTM and ANQGSEA. This CDR3 is built from 14 residues. Here the CDR3 reads CSVEWMSSYNEQFF.

The rearrangement joins TRBV29-1 to TRBJ2-7. The CDR3 has 15 amino acids. Per germline, CDR1 SQVTM and CDR2 ANQGSEA. The CDR3 region is CSVGTATRIINEQYF.

The chain recombines TRBV20-1 with TRBJ2-5. This CDR3 has 11 amino acids. The V gene's germline CDR1 is DFQATT and CDR2 SNEGSKA (reference sequence). CDR3 sequence: CSAIDRETQYF.

J is TRBJ1-1 and V is TRBV11-1. The CDR3 totals 11 residues. Per the germline V gene, CDR1 is SGHAT and CDR2 is FQDESV (reference sequence). The CDR3 loop reads CASSRQSRFFF.